The 10 T cell receptor beta chains below all came from one sample that was sequenced in a study of blood T cell repertoires in COVID-19. Sequenced by immunoSEQ multiplex PCR; TCRdb stores in-frame clones only, minus some. The repertoire holds about 240,000 clones, with approximately 86% as singletons. The sample comprised peripheral blood. The source of these receptors is a woman aged 50 to 60 with COVID-19, enrolled during active disease.

The chain employs TRBV2 and TRBJ1-2; 8 bases are shared with TRBD1. V was clipped by 3 bases and J by 8 bases; unmatched bases: 8. The germline gives CDR1 SNHLY, CDR2 FYNNEI. This CDR3 spans 14 amino acids. CDR3 DNA: TGTGCCAGCAGTGAGGGCCAGGGGGCTTACGGCTACACCTTC. Protein: CASSEGQGAYGYTF. The complete variable domain, with remaining parts taken from reference TRBV2 and TRBJ1-2, reads EPEVTQTPSHQVTQMGQEVILRCVPISNHLYFYWYRQILGQKVEFLVSFYNNEISEKSEIFDDQFSVERPDGSNFTLKIRSTKLEDSAMYFCASSEGQGAYGYTFGSGTRLTVV.

The V call is TRBV19, the J call TRBJ1-1; D is ambiguous. V was pared by 4 bases and J by 4 bases, with 13 bases between. Germline V gives CDR1 LNHDA, CDR2 SQIVND (reference sequence). This CDR3 spans 14 amino acids. CDR3 coding DNA: TGTGCCAGTAGTACGCAGAACAGTGCCACTGAAGCTTTCTTT. Protein product: CASSTQNSATEAFF.

The chain recombines TRBV28 with TRBJ1-6, with D maybe TRBD1 (6 bases). Germline CDR1 reads MDHEN; CDR2 reads SYDVKM. The CDR3 covers 15 residues. V lost 4 bases and J lost 7, with 14 bases in between. The CDR3 region has the DNA TGTGCCAGCAGTTCGCCGACAGGATACAATTCACCCCTCCACTTT. Translating gives CASSSPTGYNSPLHF. Full variable domain (rest looked up from reference TRBV28 and TRBJ1-6): DVKVTQSSRYLVKRTGEKVFLECVQDMDHENMFWYRQDPGLGLRLIYFSYDVKMKEKGDIPEGYSVSREKKERFSLILESASTNQTSMYLCASSSPTGYNSPLHFGNGTRLTVT.

The chain links TRBV7-6 to TRBJ2-2; D gene unclear. CDR1 is SGHVS and CDR2 is FNYEAQ in the germline V gene. Trimming took off 2 bases at V and 8 bases at J, with 12 bases between the two ends. This CDR3 comprises 14 residues. CDR3 coding DNA: TGTGCCAGCAGCTTAATTACAATCACAGGGGAGCTGTTTTTT. It encodes CASSLITITGELFF.

The DNA for the CDR3 is TGTGCCAGCAGCCGAAGGGGGGGCAGGCCCACCTCAATGAACACTGAAGCTTTCTTT. Residues: CASSRRGGRPTSMNTEAFF. V gene TRBV14 combines with J gene TRBJ1-1; TRBD1 might be the D (6 bases). Germline lookup yields CDR1 SGHDN and CDR2 FVKESK. The CDR3 sequence is 19 residues long. The germline V and J ends were trimmed by 4 bases and 0 bases, with 24 bases remaining between them.

This rearrangement joins TRBV19 to TRBJ2-5; D is possibly TRBD2 (6 bases). From germline, CDR1 is LNHDA and CDR2 SQIVND (reference sequence). V was cut by 6 bases and J by 5 bases, with 13 bases left in between. The CDR3 has 13 amino acids. The CDR3 bases are TGTGCCAGTAGGAACGGGGGTACGGAGACCCAGTACTTC. Protein sequence: CASRNGGTETQYF.

This clone came up once. The genes are TRBV19 and TRBJ1-5; 10 nucleotides line up with TRBD1. Germline V gene data show CDR1 as LNHDA and CDR2 as SQIVND (reference sequence). V shed 4 bases and J 4 bases; nucleotides not matched to a gene: 7. This CDR3 contains 16 residues. CDR3 residues: CASSTGRTGGNQPQHF. CDR3 nucleotides: TGTGCCAGTAGTACGGGGAGGACAGGGGGAAATCAGCCCCAGCATTTT.

The V call is TRBV24-1, the J call TRBJ1-1; TRBD1 agrees at 8 bases. This CDR3 comprises 15 residues. Per the germline V gene, CDR1 is KGHDR and CDR2 is SFDVKD. Trimming cost V 4 bases and J 4 bases; bases outside gene matches: 7. The DNA for the CDR3 is TGTGCCACCAGTGACGGACAGGGCCCCAGCACTGAAGCTTTCTTT. Translating it yields CATSDGQGPSTEAFF.

The chain employs TRBV11-3 and TRBJ2-5, with D possibly matching TRBD1 (7 bases). Trimming shortened V by 3 bases and J by 1 base, and 18 bases separated the two germline ends. The CDR3 extends over 17 amino acids. In germline, CDR1 is SGHNT, CDR2 YENEEA. The CDR3 spells CASSFPLPGGGQETQYF. CDR3 DNA: TGTGCCAGCAGCTTTCCCCTCCCAGGGGGAGGCCAAGAGACCCAGTACTTC.

J is TRBJ1-6 and V is TRBV5-1; D gene uncertain. CDR1 and CDR2 (germline): SGHRS, YFSETQ. The CDR3 contains 15 residues. V lost 2 bases and J lost 0, with 6 bases in between. The CDR3 region has the DNA TGCGCCAGCAGCTTACGGTTCTCCTATAATTCACCCCTCCACTTT. Its translation: CASSLRFSYNSPLHF.